The next 27 T cell receptor beta chains were all read from a single sample in a study of blood T cell repertoires in COVID-19 (TCRdb year 2020). Preparation of the library involved the immunoSEQ multiplex PCR assay. The immuneACCESS repertoire file appears here via TCRdb, limited to in-frame rearrangements. These files lack a portion of the clones; in checked studies, under half of the deficit traces to unresolved V genes, and the cause of the others is not known. The sample includes some 70,000 clones, with over 75% observed a single time. The ten biggest clones cover approximately 45% of the sample. Sequenced input: peripheral blood. Receptors originate from a woman aged 55-69 years with COVID-19, enrolled during active disease.

This chain connects TRBV12-3 or TRBV12-4 to TRBJ1-1; TRBD1 matches 8 bases. This CDR3 is built from 13 residues. The V segment lost 5 bases and the J segment 1 base; nucleotides outside the gene matches: 0. The CDR3 DNA is TGTGCCAGCAGTGGACAGGGGAACACTGAAGCTTTCTTT. It translates to CASSGQGNTEAFF.

This sequence joins TRBV7-2 and TRBJ2-5; 8 nucleotides agree with TRBD2. CDR1 SGHTA and CDR2 FQGNSA come from the germline V gene. This CDR3 has 15 residues. The trim removed 7 bases at V and 5 bases at J, leaving 12 bases unmatched. DNA for the CDR3: TGTGCCAGCACCCCCGGGGGGGTTCGAGGGGAGACCCAGTACTTC. It is translated as CASTPGGVRGETQYF.

V gene TRBV28 combines with J gene TRBJ2-6, with 10 bases fitting TRBD1. This CDR3 has 17 amino acids. Unmatched junction bases numbered 8, after V lost 5 bases and J lost 4 bases. The V gene's germline CDR1 is MDHEN and CDR2 SYDVKM. CDR3 region: CASSPGTGVNGANVLTF. The CDR3 coding sequence is TGTGCCAGCAGTCCCGGGACAGGGGTTAACGGGGCCAACGTCCTGACTTTC.

This clone appeared once. The chain uses TRBV11-3 and TRBJ2-1, with 8 bases fitting TRBD2. Germline CDR1 reads SGHNT; CDR2 reads YENEEA. This CDR3 has 15 residues. J lost 2 bases, V lost 3 bases, and 3 bases had no gene match. The CDR3 loop is CASSLRGATYNEQFF. DNA for the CDR3: TGTGCCAGCAGCTTGCGGGGGGCCACCTACAATGAGCAGTTCTTC. Combining the CDR3 with reference TRBV11-3 and TRBJ2-1 gives the whole variable domain EAGVVQSPRYKIIEKKQPVAFWCNPISGHNTLYWYLQNLGQGPELLIRYENEEAVDDSQLPKDRFSAERLKGVDSTLKIQPAELGDSAVYLCASSLRGATYNEQFFGPGTRLTVL.

The chain has TRBV30 and TRBJ1-5; no clear D gene. The CDR3 runs 13 residues. CDR1 is GTSNPN and CDR2 is SVGIG in the germline V gene (reference sequence). Trimming shortened V by 0 bases and J by 6 bases, and 9 bases separated the two germline ends. As DNA, the CDR3 is TGTGCCTGGAGTGTAAACGGGGTTCAGCCCCAGCATTTT. This gives the protein CAWSVNGVQPQHF. The full variable domain, its missing parts supplied by reference TRBV30 and TRBJ1-5, is SQTIHQWPATLVQPVGSPLSLECTVEGTSNPNLYWYRQAAGRGLQLLFYSVGIGQISSEVPQNLSASRPQDRQFILSSKKLLLSDSGFYLCAWSVNGVQPQHFGDGTRLSIL.

This clone was counted between two and nine times. The chain has TRBV6-2 or TRBV6-3 and TRBJ1-6, with 7 positions matching TRBD1. Germline V gene data show CDR1 as MNHEY and CDR2 as SVGEGT. This CDR3 contains 18 residues. J gave up 4 bases and V 5 bases, and 14 bases lay outside the gene matches. CDR3 amino acids: CASSPDAHRTGYNSPLHF. CDR3 in DNA: TGTGCCAGCAGTCCCGACGCCCATAGGACAGGATATAATTCACCCCTCCACTTT.

This chain joins TRBV11-3 and TRBJ2-7; 9 nucleotides align to TRBD1. The V gene end was trimmed by 3 bases and the J gene end by 7 bases; junction bases not matched to a gene: 10. Germline-derived CDR1 and CDR2 are SGHNT and YENEEA. The CDR3 sequence is 15 residues long. CDR3 sequence (DNA): TGTGCCAGCAGCTTCCGACAGGGGGGGACGGGGGAGCAGTACTTC. Its translation is CASSFRQGGTGEQYF.

The V and J genes are TRBV7-9 and TRBJ2-7; 9 nucleotides agree with TRBD1. The CDR3 contains 15 residues. The J segment lost 1 base and the V segment lost 6 bases, leaving 7 bases of the junction unmatched. CDR1 and CDR2 from the germline V gene are SEHNR and FQNEAQ (reference sequence). CDR3 DNA: TGTGCCAGCAGACCGACAGGGGGGGTTTCCTACGAGCAGTACTTC. Its translation: CASRPTGGVSYEQYF.

A single count supports this clone. The CDR3 protein is CSVRKQGGNTDTQYF. For the CDR3, the DNA is TGCAGCGTCAGAAAACAGGGGGGAAACACAGATACGCAGTATTTT. This chain joins TRBV29-1 and TRBJ2-3; 8 bases fit TRBD1. The CDR3 consists of 15 residues. The V gene end was trimmed by 6 bases and the J gene end by 2 bases; junction bases not matched to a gene: 10. Germline V CDR1 and CDR2: SQVTM, ANQGSEA.

J is TRBJ2-1 and V is TRBV13; D perhaps matches TRBD1 (6 bases). V lost 1 base to trimming and J lost 11 bases, with 18 bases between them. CDR3 size: 15 residues. Per the germline V gene, CDR1 is PRHDT and CDR2 is FYEKMQ (reference sequence). The CDR3 spells CASSLVGAGTDQQFF. In DNA form, the CDR3 reads TGTGCCAGCAGCTTAGTGGGGGCAGGGACCGATCAGCAGTTCTTC.

This rearrangement joins TRBV7-9 to TRBJ2-1, with D possibly being TRBD2 (5 bases). This CDR3 has 15 amino acids. Germline CDR1 reads SEHNR; CDR2 reads FQNEAQ (reference sequence). V gave up 5 bases and J gave up 6 bases, with 17 bases separating them. CDR3 amino acids: CASSPSEVSRNEQFF. CDR3 bases: TGTGCCAGCAGCCCCTCGGAGGTCAGCCGCAATGAGCAGTTCTTC.

The rearrangement joins TRBV27 to TRBJ1-4; D may be TRBD1 (5 bases). This CDR3 has 15 residues. Trimming took 5 bases from V and 13 from J, leaving 23 bases between them. Germline CDR1 MNHEY, CDR2 SMNVEV (reference sequence). The CDR3 region is CASSPTGIYLSVLFF. The CDR3 DNA follows: TGTGCCAGCAGTCCAACAGGAATTTATCTGTCAGTACTGTTTTTT.

CDR3 loop: CASGPTGMDSPLHF. The CDR3 bases are TGTGCCAGCGGACCGACAGGGATGGATTCACCCCTCCACTTT. This sequence joins TRBV6-5 and TRBJ1-6; TRBD1 matches at 7 bases. The CDR3 length is 14 residues. Trimming took 8 bases from V and 8 from J; bases not matched to a gene: 9. Germline V lookup: CDR1 MNHEY, CDR2 SVGAGI.

The rearrangement uses TRBV12-3 or TRBV12-4 and TRBJ1-5; D is uncertain. The CDR3 loop spans 13 amino acids. V lost 8 bases and J lost 0, with 8 bases in between. This CDR3 is CASLRDSNQPQHF. The CDR3 DNA reads TGTGCCAGCCTTCGGGATAGCAATCAGCCCCAGCATTTT.

J is TRBJ2-1 and V is TRBV29-1; 7 positions agree with TRBD2. V was pared by 6 bases and J by 4 bases, with 6 bases of the junction left unmatched. CDR3 length equals 13 residues. CDR1 is SQVTM, CDR2 ANQGSEA, per germline. CDR3 DNA: TGCAGCGTCCGGGGCGGGAGTTACAATGAGCAGTTCTTC. Encoded protein: CSVRGGSYNEQFF.

The V gene is TRBV7-6, the J gene TRBJ2-1, with TRBD2 matching 8 bases. Trimming at V came to 4 bases and at J to 6 bases, leaving 2 bases not matched to a gene. The CDR3 contains 13 residues. Germline values: CDR1 SGHVS, CDR2 FNYEAQ. This chain's CDR3 is CASSSGTSNEQFF. CDR3 coding DNA: TGTGCCAGCAGCTCCGGGACTAGCAATGAGCAGTTCTTC.

The genes are TRBV27 and TRBJ2-7, with 7 bases matching TRBD1. Germline lookup yields CDR1 MNHEY and CDR2 SMNVEV (reference sequence). The CDR3 extends over 17 amino acids. J was trimmed by 2 bases and V by 0 bases; bases with no gene match: 10. The chain's CDR3 is CASSLSTGMGKTYEQYF. CDR3 DNA: TGTGCCAGCAGTTTATCGACAGGGATGGGAAAGACCTACGAGCAGTACTTC.

This chain uses TRBV19 with TRBJ2-3; 8 bases fit TRBD2. The CDR3 has 16 amino acids. V lost 2 bases to trimming and J lost 2 bases; unmatched junction nucleotides: 6. The V gene's germline CDR1 is LNHDA and CDR2 SQIVND (reference sequence). The CDR3 sequence is CASSITGLGNTDTQYF. The CDR3 DNA sequence: TGTGCCAGTAGTATAACGGGACTAGGAAACACAGATACGCAGTATTTT.

The chain is built from TRBV10-3 and TRBJ1-2; D is ambiguous. The CDR3 runs 16 residues. The germline CDR1 and CDR2 sequences are ENHRY and SYGVKD. The V end was cut by 4 bases, the J end by 4 bases, with 19 bases between. This CDR3 reads CAISGHVRTDFYGYTF. The DNA of the CDR3 is TGTGCCATCAGTGGACATGTTAGGACGGACTTCTATGGCTACACCTTC.

V and J are TRBV6-2 or TRBV6-3 and TRBJ2-5; TRBD1 is a possible D gene (6 bases). Germline values: CDR1 MNHEY, CDR2 SVGEGT. V lost 4 bases to trimming and J lost 5 bases, with 20 bases between them. CDR3 length: 16 amino acids. The CDR3 region is CASSFPQGPTRETQYF. The CDR3, as DNA: TGTGCCAGCAGTTTTCCCCAGGGGCCAACCAGGGAGACCCAGTACTTC.

This rearrangement joins TRBV6-6 to TRBJ2-5, with 7 bases fitting TRBD1. This CDR3 spans 14 amino acids. V trimming: 2 bases; J trimming: 1 base; junction bases outside the gene matches: 1. Germline assignment: CDR1 MNHNY and CDR2 SVGAGI (reference sequence). In nucleotides, the CDR3 is TGTGCCAGCAGTTACCCAGGGGGCCAAGAGACCCAGTACTTC. Its protein product is CASSYPGGQETQYF.

This clone was recorded only once. The chain carries TRBV5-1 and TRBJ1-1; 9 bases are a match to TRBD1. Trimming removed 4 bases from V and 2 bases from J; junction bases left unmatched: 6. Germline-derived CDR1 and CDR2 are SGHRS and YFSETQ. This CDR3 comprises 15 residues. CDR3 nucleotides: TGCGCCAGCAGCGTCGGACAGGGGTTAAACACTGAAGCTTTCTTT. This sequence encodes CASSVGQGLNTEAFF.

The sample holds a few counts of this clone. This rearrangement joins TRBV6-5 to TRBJ2-7; TRBD1 agrees at 9 bases. Trimming removed 0 bases from V and 4 bases from J; junction bases left unmatched: 7. The CDR3 is made up of 16 amino acids. Germline values: CDR1 MNHEY, CDR2 SVGAGI. Written as DNA, the CDR3 is TGTGCCAGCAGTTACTCCAAGTCCGGGACAGGGTACGAGCAGTACTTC. Its protein product is CASSYSKSGTGYEQYF.

The CDR3 sequence: CASSMGPFDYQPQHF. CDR3 DNA: TGTGCCAGTAGTATGGGGCCCTTCGACTATCAGCCCCAGCATTTT. The chain couples TRBV19 to TRBJ1-5; tentative D call: TRBD1 (5 bases). Germline values: CDR1 LNHDA, CDR2 SQIVND (reference sequence). The CDR3 covers 15 residues. The ends were cut back, 3 bases at V and 5 bases at J, with 14 bases in the middle.

V gene TRBV15 combines with J gene TRBJ2-3, with D maybe TRBD2 (6 bases). The CDR3 is made up of 16 amino acids. The germline V and J ends were trimmed by 1 base and 3 bases, with 14 bases remaining between them. Germline assignment: CDR1 LNHNV and CDR2 YYDKDF (reference sequence). The CDR3 DNA sequence: TGTGCCACCAGCAGAGTAGGCCTAGCGTTAACAGATACGCAGTATTTT. Translating gives CATSRVGLALTDTQYF.

This clone was seen just once. The genes are TRBV7-6 and TRBJ2-7, with TRBD2 matching 13 bases. Germline CDR1 reads SGHVS; CDR2 reads FNYEAQ. With 5 bases clipped from V and 4 bases from J, the junction kept 5 bases outside the gene matches. The CDR3 contains 15 residues. The chain's CDR3 is CASSPWTSGGYEQYF. CDR3 DNA sequence: TGTGCCAGCAGCCCATGGACTAGCGGGGGATACGAGCAGTACTTC.

This chain connects TRBV5-4 to TRBJ1-3, with unresolved D. Trimming stripped 2 bases from V and 2 bases from J, with 5 bases between. Germline loops: CDR1 SGHNT, CDR2 YYREEE (reference sequence). The CDR3 is made up of 13 amino acids. The CDR3 reads CASSFGTGNTIYF. The CDR3 DNA sequence: TGTGCCAGCAGCTTCGGGACTGGAAACACCATATATTTT.